The 2 T cell receptor beta chains below all came from one sample that was sequenced in a study of T cell responses to AZD1222 COVID-19 vaccine. Produced via immunoSEQ multiplex PCR; TCRdb's table is partial and in-frame only. In the table there are 100,000 to 150,000 clones, 88% of which are singletons. This specimen consisted of peripheral blood, obtained on day 0 of AZD1222 vaccination. The receptors shown here come from an adult in good health.

The chain joins TRBV5-5 to TRBJ1-1; D uncertain. This CDR3 is built from 12 residues. Trimming pared 7 bases from V and 6 bases from J, leaving 13 bases between. Germline CDR1 is SGHKS and CDR2 is YYEKEE (reference sequence). CDR3 nucleotides: TGTGCCAGCGGATGGTCGGGAGCTGAAGCTTTCTTT. Protein: CASGWSGAEAFF.

This clone came up a few times. V gene TRBV20-1 combines with J gene TRBJ2-3; 8 bases are a match to TRBD2. The V gene's germline CDR1 is DFQATT and CDR2 SNEGSKA (reference sequence). V dropped 3 bases and J dropped 4; count of bases not matched to a gene: 9. This CDR3 has 15 residues. The CDR3 spells CSASAREDPADTQYF. CDR3 nucleotides: TGCAGTGCTAGTGCGCGGGAGGATCCGGCAGATACGCAGTATTTT.